This TCR beta chain was sequenced in a study of cytomegalovirus exposure and HLA in healthy donors (dated by TCRdb to the late 2010s). Context from the whole study: An earlier analysis of 587 of the donors reported approximately 260 Gb of sequence data and around 120 million unique TCR beta sequences obtained from about 200 million T cells. Of the 398 genotyped donors, approximately 80% fell in the genetic ancestry cluster associated with self-reported Caucasian donors. Using immunosequencing, the study profiled T cell repertoires from 640 or so subjects and related those repertoires to cytomegalovirus serostatus. Typing coverage differed by locus: A, B, C, DRB1 and DQB1 were typed in roughly 620-640 donors, DQA1 in 500 to 550, DPA1 in some 570, and DPB1 in about 450. A later genetic analysis used genome-wide SNP genotypes for about 65% of the 666 donors, treating that subset as a discovery cohort. A later analysis re-examined previously published TCR beta repertoires from hundreds of donors and added high-resolution HLA genotyping to investigate patterns of TCR occurrence. All discovery cohort repertoires had been generated using a single sequencing platform. Donor age, sex, ethnicity and CMV serostatus were collected together with the repertoire data. High-throughput TCR immunosequencing, statistical association of individual TCRs with disease status, and machine learning were combined to predict cytomegalovirus infection status. Along with the approximately 650-subject first cohort, a separate validation cohort of 120 different subjects was used. Among some 410 genotyped donors of the cohort, an average of around 250,000 unique TCR beta nucleotide sequences was sequenced per donor, of which roughly 17% were non-productive. An early release that covered around 590 HLA-typed donors contained approximately 300 gigabases of sequencing data and 85 million to 100 million unique TCR sequences. In the later analysis, no new phenotypic data were used to find candidate immune exposures; instead, reliance was placed on TCR beta sequences and their occurrence across donors. To decide whether each TCR beta V gene segment behaved as functional or pseudogenic, an earlier analysis of 587 of the donors relied on high-throughput TCR beta sequencing. Several DR-DQ haplotypes were treated as single units for association and clustering because of strong linkage in the cohort. HLA typing included class I and class II loci at four-digit resolution. The aim of the study was to test whether cataloging public T cell receptors could identify signatures of past pathogen exposure. The investigation overall reported the following: In both the original and validation cohorts, the classifier was reported to diagnose cytomegalovirus status with high specificity and sensitivity. A later genetic analysis associated a missense DCLRE1C variant with V-gene and J-gene trimming of TCR beta chains, and an independent cohort replicated the association. In a later analysis, HLA-associated TCR beta chains showed more clonal expansion and lower generation probabilities than non-associated chains that were equally common. Most TCR sequences were observed very rarely across donors, whereas some public TCRs were present in many individuals. Presence/absence analyses assumed roughly uniform sequencing depth across donors, an assumption that may not hold. HLA typing was unavailable for some donors at each locus, so association tests used only the typed subset. A cluster of highly shared sequence variants was judged likely to represent a technical artifact of the sequencing pipeline. In vitro tests confirmed that three of the cytomegalovirus-associated TCR beta chains recognize cytomegalovirus antigens. When HLA alleles, especially DR and DQ, strongly co-occurred, attributing TCR associations to individual alleles was difficult. Several of the top co-occurrence clusters appeared to be linked to parvovirus B19, influenza, CMV and Epstein-Barr virus, according to a later analysis. The study listed 150 to 200 TCR beta chains as associated with cytomegalovirus. The cohort was sequenced for TCR beta chains only, and without alpha or paired-chain data the features that could be detected were limited. A further reported finding was that TCR beta sequences accurately predicted the HLA-A and HLA-B alleles for most subjects in the first cohort. Linkage disequilibrium might explain the correlated functional status among segregating V segments, but an unknown experimental factor could not be excluded. The authors suggested that the approach could potentially be extended to other disease states and immunological phenotypes. Compared with the approximately 600-donor mean, donors in an Asian-associated ancestry cluster had fewer N-insertions in productive TCRs, according to a later genetic analysis. A later analysis found that most CMV-associated TCR beta chains appeared HLA-restricted, with HLA associations seemingly driven largely by CMV exposure. A later analysis associated some 17,000 TCR beta sequences with specific HLA alleles at a false discovery rate of 0.05. In a later analysis, TCR association rates were found to vary across HLA loci, with the most associated TCRs seen for DRB1 alleles and the fewest for HLA-C alleles. The earlier analysis of almost 600 of the donors excluded around 17 rarely observed V segments, including chromosome 9 orphons, because counts were too low. CMV serostatus was the only immune exposure information available for the cohort. In an earlier analysis of about 600 of the donors, most TCR beta V segments appeared in productive rearrangements about 87% or about 30% of the time, broadly matching IMGT annotations.

The cohort consisted of 600 to 700 healthy bone marrow donors. At the time of sampling, all cohort members were nominally healthy, though unrecorded immune exposures were likely present. The donor was CMV seronegative and belonged to the group of approximately 320 seronegative cohort members. Every donor gave a peripheral blood sample, and the peripheral blood mononuclear cells from that sample were used for TCR beta sequencing. Genomic DNA extraction from the blood cell samples was performed with the Qiagen DNeasy Blood Extraction Kit. Libraries came from the immunoSEQ multiplex PCR assay. The multiplex PCR relied on a mix of 60 forward primers for TCR Vbeta segments and 13 reverse primers for TCR Jbeta segments. A multiplex PCR assay on genomic DNA amplified the CDR3 region of rearranged TCR beta genes. On the Illumina HiSeq System, the amplified TCR beta libraries were sequenced as 87-base-pair reads. The published analysis was carried out like this. Across the roughly 700 repertoires, a later analysis counted roughly 84 million unique TCR beta chains, about 10 million of which were shared by at least two donors. A nearest-neighbor algorithm error-corrected the raw reads and collapsed the reads into unique sequences, merging closely related sequences to remove PCR and sequencing errors. To assign V, D and J gene segments, CDR3 sequences were aligned to IMGT reference sequences. Each retained sequence needed at least a six-nucleotide match to both a V gene segment and a J gene segment. A rearrangement was called productive if the CDR3 had no stop codons and remained in frame with V and J, and every other rearrangement was called non-productive. Following IMGT convention, CDR3 was defined as the stretch from the second conserved V-encoded cysteine to the conserved J-encoded phenylalanine. Sequences without an unambiguous match to a single V gene segment were excluded from the earlier analysis of a few hundred of the donors. An earlier analysis of fewer than 650 of the donors classified V segments as functional when productive rearrangements were above 56.7% and as segregating when the standard deviation between donors was above 5%. A statistical classification framework was developed to diagnose cytomegalovirus status using the catalog of TCR beta chain sequences. V and J gene assignment, in a later analysis, came from comparing TCR nucleotide sequences with IMGT/GENE-DB human TR gene sequences. A later analysis assigned CDR3 sequences and most-parsimonious VDJ recombination scenarios with the TCRdist pipeline. In a later analysis, each TCR beta chain was defined by its CDR3 amino acid sequence together with its V-gene family, and reads without a unique V-gene family were excluded. In a later analysis, fewer than 650 highly shared, low-generation-probability nucleotide sequences were removed to address suspected cross-contamination and a sequencing artifact. A later analysis calculated a clonal expansion index for each public chain from normalized within-repertoire ranks of inferred template counts. A later analysis computed generation probabilities with a VDJ recombination model fitted to out-of-frame rearrangements, and checked the results against IGoR. Hypergeometric tests were used in a later analysis to score TCR-TCR, TCR-HLA and TCR-CMV co-occurrence, with a repertoire-size bias correction applied to the TCR pairs. A later analysis estimated false discovery rates by permuting HLA or CMV assignments 20 times. In a later analysis, co-occurring TCRs were grouped using DBSCAN, and TCRdist sequence similarity was added for clustering within HLA-allele-positive subsets. Co-occurrence clustering excluded repertoires with fewer than 30,000 or more than 120,000 public chains, plus five with anomalous nucleotide sharing. The immuneACCESS repertoire file appears here via TCRdb, limited to in-frame rearrangements. These files lack a portion of the clones; in checked studies, under half of the deficit traces to unresolved V genes, and the cause of the others is not known. D and trimming come from the DNA, and the V and J calls and clone size come from that table. Here the sample has 130,000 or so clones; approximately 80% occur a single time. The ten top clones hold 1.4% to 1.5% of the sample.

Comments on this clone: The antigen this receptor binds is unknown. Base-call qualities are not available, and no considerably larger clone is one nucleotide away.

Sequencing was done on a sample of PBMCs. The sequence was collected from a female donor in good health and CMV-seronegative.

For the CDR3, the sequence is CASSVIGTGDYGYTF. The DNA sequence follows: TGTGCCAGCAGTGTAATTGGGACAGGGGATTATGGCTACACCTTC. This chain joins TRBV2 to TRBJ1-2; 10 junctional bases match TRBD1. Reading from cysteine to phenylalanine, the CDR3 counts 15 amino acids. The read is trimmed to its CDR3 DNA, 45 bases read in frame from base 1. Unmatched junction bases come to 7, with V trimmed by 4 bases and J by 5 bases. CDR1 is given as SNHLY and CDR2 as FYNNEI, both from the germline V gene.